The 17 T cell receptor beta chains below come from one sample, sequenced in a study of shared clonotypes between healthy human individuals. The protocol was immunoSEQ multiplex PCR, while the TCRdb copy is restricted to in-frame clones and leaves out a portion. The table records hundreds of thousands of clones, approximately 74% of them present only once. The sequenced sample was memory CD4+ T cells sorted from blood. Subset defined: CD45RA-negative fraction. Receptors were obtained from a woman in her 30s in good health.

This clone was detected only a few times. The chain has TRBV25-1 and TRBJ1-5; tentatively, D is TRBD1 (6 bases). Trimming took off 6 bases at V and 6 bases at J, with 12 bases between the two ends. The CDR3 spans 13 residues. Germline CDR1 is MGHDK and CDR2 is SYGVNS. The CDR3 region is CASRGQSGQPQHF. The CDR3 DNA follows: TGTGCCAGCAGAGGACAGTCTGGTCAGCCCCAGCATTTT.

The V call is TRBV18, the J call TRBJ1-1; TRBD1 matches 7 bases. This CDR3 contains 15 residues. The ends lost 5 bases at V and 0 bases at J; junction bases unmatched: 6. From germline, CDR1 is KGHSH and CDR2 LQKENI. CDR3 in amino acids: CASSSKGQLNTEAFF. CDR3 in DNA: TGTGCCAGCTCAAGCAAGGGACAGCTGAACACTGAAGCTTTCTTT. Complete variable domain (other parts from reference TRBV18 and TRBJ1-1): NAGVMQNPRHLVRRRGQEARLRCSPMKGHSHVYWYRQLPEEGLKFMVYLQKENIIDESGMPKERFSAEFPKEGPSILRIQQVVRGDSAAYFCASSSKGQLNTEAFFGQGTRLTVV.

V gene TRBV4-2 combines with J gene TRBJ2-3; a weak D match, TRBD1 (5 bases). The V gene's germline CDR1 is LGHNA and CDR2 YNFKEQ. This CDR3 spans 17 amino acids. V lost 0 bases and J 0 bases, leaving 13 bases between the germline ends. The CDR3 protein is CASSQDQGATSTDTQYF. In DNA form, the CDR3 reads TGTGCCAGCAGCCAAGACCAAGGGGCGACTAGCACAGATACGCAGTATTTT.

V usage is TRBV28 and J usage is TRBJ1-2; 9 bases agree with TRBD1. Germline CDR1 reads MDHEN; CDR2 reads SYDVKM. The CDR3 is 17 amino acids. The V gene end was trimmed by 4 bases and the J gene end by 4 bases; junction bases not matched to a gene: 13. In DNA, the CDR3 is TGTGCCAGCAGTTCCTCCTCACAGGGGGCGCTGATCTATGGCTACACCTTC. Its translation: CASSSSSQGALIYGYTF.

This clone has a handful of counts. V gene TRBV11-2 combines with J gene TRBJ2-6, with D unresolved. With 5 bases removed from V and 3 bases from J, the gap between germline ends came to 11 bases. The CDR3 consists of 15 residues. Germline assignment: CDR1 SGHAT and CDR2 FQNNGV. In DNA form, the CDR3 reads TGTGCCAGCAGCCCAATAGTTGGTGGGGCCAACGTCCTGACTTTC. Its protein product is CASSPIVGGANVLTF.

This clone is a singleton in its sample. V gene TRBV15 combines with J gene TRBJ2-1; the D gene could be TRBD1 or TRBD2 (6 bases each). The CDR3 length is 15 residues. Trimming left V 8 bases short and J 7 bases short, with 21 bases between. Germline V gene sequence: CDR1 LNHNV, CDR2 YYDKDF (reference sequence). In DNA form, the CDR3 reads TGTGCCACCCACCGCAGGGGAGGTGAGACAAATGAGCAGTTCTTC. Its translation is CATHRRGGETNEQFF.

V is TRBV19 and J is TRBJ2-1; D ambiguous. This CDR3 has 14 residues. V lost 2 bases and J 2 bases, leaving 7 bases between the germline ends. The germline gives CDR1 LNHDA, CDR2 SQIVND (reference sequence). The CDR3 DNA sequence: TGTGCCAGTAGTATAAGGTCCACCTACAATGAGCAGTTCTTC. Its translation: CASSIRSTYNEQFF.

The rearrangement joins TRBV2 to TRBJ2-2; weak D call: TRBD2 (5 bases). Looked up from germline, CDR1 is SNHLY and CDR2 is FYNNEI. The CDR3 has 15 residues. The V end lost 0 bases, the J end lost 7 bases, and 12 bases lay between the germline ends. CDR3 bases: TGTGCCAGCAGTGAAGCGCTTCGGGGTTACGGGGAGCTGTTTTTT. As protein: CASSEALRGYGELFF. Full variable domain (remainder filled in from reference TRBV2 and TRBJ2-2): EPEVTQTPSHQVTQMGQEVILRCVPISNHLYFYWYRQILGQKVEFLVSFYNNEISEKSEIFDDQFSVERPDGSNFTLKIRSTKLEDSAMYFCASSEALRGYGELFFGEGSRLTVL.

This sequence joins TRBV5-8 and TRBJ2-3; TRBD2 aligns across 9 bases. There are 15 residues in the CDR3. V trimming: 1 base; J trimming: 5 bases; junction bases outside the gene matches: 5. Germline lookup yields CDR1 SGHTS and CDR2 YDEGEE. CDR3 coding DNA: TGTGCCAGCAGCTTGAGAGCGGGAGGTGTAGATACGCAGTATTTT. This translates into CASSLRAGGVDTQYF.

V and J are TRBV5-6 and TRBJ2-3; D unresolved. The CDR3 contains 14 residues. Germline values: CDR1 SGHDT, CDR2 YYEEEE. Trimming removed 2 bases from V and 9 bases from J, with 16 bases in between. The CDR3 is CASSFGQPGKTQYF. CDR3 nucleotides: TGTGCCAGCAGCTTTGGGCAGCCCGGTAAGACGCAGTATTTT.

V and J are TRBV7-9 and TRBJ1-3; D unresolved. CDR3 length: 15 amino acids. Trimming shortened V by 0 bases and J by 0 bases, and 6 bases separated the two germline ends. The germline V gene encodes CDR1 SEHNR and CDR2 FQNEAQ (reference sequence). CDR3 DNA: TGTGCCAGCAGCTTAGCGGCGGGCTCTGGAAACACCATATATTTT. This sequence encodes CASSLAAGSGNTIYF.

V and J are TRBV2 and TRBJ2-5, with TRBD1 as a possible D gene (6 bases). The tail of the sequence fits TRBJ2-7 better, so the J call may be wrong. Germline-derived CDR1 and CDR2 are SNHLY and FYNNEI. The CDR3 length is 13 residues. CDR3 coding DNA: TGTGCCAGCAGGGACAGAAGACTCCACGAGCAGTACTTC. Its protein is CASRDRRLHEQYF.

The V and J genes are TRBV9 and TRBJ2-7, with unresolved D. Trimming shortened V by 0 bases and J by 2 bases, and 6 bases separated the two germline ends. Germline values: CDR1 SGDLS, CDR2 YYNGEE. CDR3 size: 13 residues. CDR3 residues: CASSVVSPYEQYF. Written as DNA, the CDR3 is TGTGCCAGCAGCGTAGTATCCCCCTACGAGCAGTACTTC.

The gene calls are TRBV18 and TRBJ2-1; 10 positions match TRBD1. CDR3 length: 16 amino acids. CDR1 is KGHSH, CDR2 LQKENI, per germline. The trim removed 0 bases at V and 7 bases at J, leaving 6 bases unmatched. The CDR3 DNA is TGTGCCAGCTCACCACCGGGGGACAGGGGAGTAAATGAGCAGTTCTTC. Amino acid sequence: CASSPPGDRGVNEQFF.

The gene calls are TRBV5-8 and TRBJ2-5; D tentatively reads TRBD1 or TRBD2 (5 bases each). With 4 bases removed from V and 5 bases from J, the gap between germline ends came to 18 bases. The V gene's germline CDR1 is SGHTS and CDR2 YDEGEE. The CDR3 sequence is 15 residues long. CDR3 sequence reads: CASSPRSGALETQYF. Here the CDR3 DNA reads TGTGCCAGCAGCCCCCGGTCCGGGGCCCTGGAGACCCAGTACTTC. Combining the CDR3 with reference TRBV5-8 and TRBJ2-5 gives the whole variable domain EAGVTQSPTHLIKTRGQQATLRCSPISGHTSVYWYQQALGLGLQFLLWYDEGEERNRGNFPPRFSGRQFPNYSSELNVNALELEDSALYLCASSPRSGALETQYFGPGTRLLVL.

The V and J genes are TRBV28 and TRBJ2-5, with 7 bases matching TRBD2. From germline, CDR1 is MDHEN and CDR2 SYDVKM. V shed 7 bases and J 1 base; nucleotides not matched to a gene: 9. The CDR3 covers 15 residues. The CDR3 nucleotides are TGTGCCAGCAATGGCGGGGGACGTGGCCAAGAGACCCAGTACTTC. Residues: CASNGGGRGQETQYF.

The gene calls are TRBV18 and TRBJ1-4; no firm D call. Trimming removed 5 bases at V and 4 bases at J, with 8 bases between. The germline V gene encodes CDR1 KGHSH and CDR2 LQKENI. The CDR3 spans 13 residues. Here the CDR3 DNA reads TGTGCCAGCTCAGCGACACTTAATGAAAAACTGTTTTTT. Protein: CASSATLNEKLFF.